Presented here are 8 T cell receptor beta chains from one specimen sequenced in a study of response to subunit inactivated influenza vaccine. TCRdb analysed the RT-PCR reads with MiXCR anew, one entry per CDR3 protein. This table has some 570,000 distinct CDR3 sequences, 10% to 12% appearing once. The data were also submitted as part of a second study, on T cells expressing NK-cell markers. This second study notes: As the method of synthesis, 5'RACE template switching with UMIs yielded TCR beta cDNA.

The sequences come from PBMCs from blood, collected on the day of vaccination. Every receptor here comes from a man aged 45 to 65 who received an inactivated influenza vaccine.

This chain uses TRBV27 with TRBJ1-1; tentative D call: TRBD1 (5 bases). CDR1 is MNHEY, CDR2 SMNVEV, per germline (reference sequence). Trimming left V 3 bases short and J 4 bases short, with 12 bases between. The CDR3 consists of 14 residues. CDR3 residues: CASSLEGMGTEAFF. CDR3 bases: TGTGCCAGCAGTTTGGAGGGGATGGGCACTGAAGCTTTCTTT.

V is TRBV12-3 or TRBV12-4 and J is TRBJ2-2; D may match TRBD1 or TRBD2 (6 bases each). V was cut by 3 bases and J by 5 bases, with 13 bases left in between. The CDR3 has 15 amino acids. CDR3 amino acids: CASSFWGARTGELFF. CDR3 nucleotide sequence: TGTGCCAGCAGTTTTTGGGGGGCTAGAACCGGGGAGCTGTTTTTT.

The CDR3 is CASTPDRDYGYTF. CDR3 bases: TGTGCCAGCACCCCCGACAGGGACTATGGCTACACCTTC. The chain links TRBV28 to TRBJ1-2; 7 nucleotides line up with TRBD1. The CDR3 runs 13 residues. The germline V gene encodes CDR1 MDHEN and CDR2 SYDVKM. V trimming: 7 bases; J trimming: 3 bases; junction bases outside the gene matches: 5.

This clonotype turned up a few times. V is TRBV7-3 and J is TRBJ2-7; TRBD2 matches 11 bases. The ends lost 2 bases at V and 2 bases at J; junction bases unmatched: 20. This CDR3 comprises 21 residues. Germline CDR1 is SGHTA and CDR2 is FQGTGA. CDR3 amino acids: CASSLRGPPNLAGGPTYEQYF. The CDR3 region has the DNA TGTGCCAGCAGCTTACGTGGACCCCCTAATCTAGCGGGAGGCCCGACCTACGAGCAGTACTTC.

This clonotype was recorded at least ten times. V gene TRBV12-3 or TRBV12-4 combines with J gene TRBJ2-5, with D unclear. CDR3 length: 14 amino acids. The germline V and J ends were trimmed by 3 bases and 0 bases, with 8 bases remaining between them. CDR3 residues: CASSFRVNQETQYF. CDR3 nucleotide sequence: TGTGCCAGCAGTTTTCGGGTAAACCAAGAGACCCAGTACTTC.

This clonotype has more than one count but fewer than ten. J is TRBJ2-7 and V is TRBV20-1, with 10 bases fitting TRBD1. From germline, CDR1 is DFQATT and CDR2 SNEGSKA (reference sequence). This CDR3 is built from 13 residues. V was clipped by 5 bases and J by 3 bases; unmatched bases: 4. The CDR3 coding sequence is TGCAGTGCTCGGGACAGGGGTAACTACGAGCAGTACTTC. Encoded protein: CSARDRGNYEQYF.

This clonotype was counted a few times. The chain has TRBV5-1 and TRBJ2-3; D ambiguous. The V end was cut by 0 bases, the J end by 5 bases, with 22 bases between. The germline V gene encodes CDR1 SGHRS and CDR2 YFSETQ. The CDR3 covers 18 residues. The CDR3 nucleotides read TGCGCCAGCAGCTTGGCCGGATCTTGGGGTGGAGCCGGAGATACGCAGTATTTT. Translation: CASSLAGSWGGAGDTQYF.

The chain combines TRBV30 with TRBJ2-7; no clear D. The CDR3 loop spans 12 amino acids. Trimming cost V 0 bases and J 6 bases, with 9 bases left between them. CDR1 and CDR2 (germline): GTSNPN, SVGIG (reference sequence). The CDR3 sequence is CAWSVVQSEQYF. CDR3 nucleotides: TGTGCCTGGAGTGTAGTTCAGTCCGAGCAGTACTTC.